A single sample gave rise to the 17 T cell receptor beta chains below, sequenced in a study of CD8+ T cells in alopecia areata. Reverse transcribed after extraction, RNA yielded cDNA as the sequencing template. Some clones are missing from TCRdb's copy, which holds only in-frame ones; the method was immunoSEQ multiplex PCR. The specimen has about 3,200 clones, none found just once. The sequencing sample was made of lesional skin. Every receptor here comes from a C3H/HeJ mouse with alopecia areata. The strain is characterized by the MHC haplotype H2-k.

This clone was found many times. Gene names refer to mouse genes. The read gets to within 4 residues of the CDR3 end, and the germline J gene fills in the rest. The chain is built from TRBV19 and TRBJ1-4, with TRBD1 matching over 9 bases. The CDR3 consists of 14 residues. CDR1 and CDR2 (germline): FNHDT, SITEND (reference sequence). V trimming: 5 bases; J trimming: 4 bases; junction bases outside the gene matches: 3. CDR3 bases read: TGTGCCAGCAGCCGGGACAGGGTCAACGAA. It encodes CASSRDRVNE. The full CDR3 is CASSRDRVNERLFF.

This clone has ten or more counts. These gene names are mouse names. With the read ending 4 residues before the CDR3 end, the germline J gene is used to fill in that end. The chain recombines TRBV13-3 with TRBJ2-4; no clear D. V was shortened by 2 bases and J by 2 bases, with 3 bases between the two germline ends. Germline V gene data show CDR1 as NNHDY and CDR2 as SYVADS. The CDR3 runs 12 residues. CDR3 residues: CASSEHQNTLYF. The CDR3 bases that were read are TGTGCCAGCAGTGAACATCAAAAC.

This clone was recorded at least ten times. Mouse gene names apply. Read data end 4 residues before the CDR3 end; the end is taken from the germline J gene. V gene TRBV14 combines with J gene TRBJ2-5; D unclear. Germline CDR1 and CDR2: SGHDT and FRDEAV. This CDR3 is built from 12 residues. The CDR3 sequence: CASSFLRDTQYF. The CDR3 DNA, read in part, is TGTGCCAGCAGTTTCCTCAGGGAC.

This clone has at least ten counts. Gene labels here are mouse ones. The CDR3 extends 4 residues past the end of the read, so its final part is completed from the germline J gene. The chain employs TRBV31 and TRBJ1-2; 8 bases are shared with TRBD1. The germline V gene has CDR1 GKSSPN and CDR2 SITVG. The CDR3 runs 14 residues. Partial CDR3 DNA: TGTGCCTGGAGTCGGGGCAGGGGGCGGACC. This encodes CAWSRGRGRT. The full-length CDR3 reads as CAWSRGRGRTDYTF.

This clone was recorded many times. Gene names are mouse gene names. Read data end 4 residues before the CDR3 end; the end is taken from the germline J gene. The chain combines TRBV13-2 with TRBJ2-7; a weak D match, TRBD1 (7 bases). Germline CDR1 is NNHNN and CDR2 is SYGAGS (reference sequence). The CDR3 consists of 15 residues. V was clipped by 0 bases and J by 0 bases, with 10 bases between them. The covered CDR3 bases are TGTGCCAGCGGTGATGAGGGGGCGAGCTCCTAT. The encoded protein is CASGDEGASSY. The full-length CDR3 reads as CASGDEGASSYEQYF.

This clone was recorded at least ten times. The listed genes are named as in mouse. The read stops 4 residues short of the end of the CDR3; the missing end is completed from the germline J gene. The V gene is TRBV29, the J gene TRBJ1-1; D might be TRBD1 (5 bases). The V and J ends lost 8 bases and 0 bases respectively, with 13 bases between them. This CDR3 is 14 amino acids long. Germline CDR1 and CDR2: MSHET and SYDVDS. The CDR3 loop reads CASARGQTNTEVFF. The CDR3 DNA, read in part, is TGTGCTAGCGCCCGCGGACAAACAAACACA.

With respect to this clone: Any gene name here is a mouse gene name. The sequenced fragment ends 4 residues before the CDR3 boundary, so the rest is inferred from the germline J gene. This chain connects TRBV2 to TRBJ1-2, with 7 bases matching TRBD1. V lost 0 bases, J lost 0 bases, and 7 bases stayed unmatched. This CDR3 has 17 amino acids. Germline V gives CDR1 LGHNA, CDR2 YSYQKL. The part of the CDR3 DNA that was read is TGTGCCAGCAGCCAAGATGGGCAGGGGGGATCAAACTCC. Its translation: CASSQDGQGGSNS. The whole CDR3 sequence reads CASSQDGQGGSNSDYTF.

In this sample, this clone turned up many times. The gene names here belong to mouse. CDR3 DNA, as far as it was read: TGTGCCAGCGGTGATGTGGGGGGGAGAGGTGCAGAA. Protein product: CASGDVGGRGAE. The entire CDR3 is CASGDVGGRGAETLYF. The chain couples TRBV13-2 to TRBJ2-3; the match to TRBD2 covers 8 bases. The read terminates 4 residues ahead of where the CDR3 ends, so the germline J gene completes it. The germline CDR1 and CDR2 sequences are NNHNN and SYGAGS (reference sequence). The CDR3 is 16 residues long. V was pared by 0 bases and J by 1 base, with 4 bases of the junction left unmatched.

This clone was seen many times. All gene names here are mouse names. CDR3 in amino acids: CASSDVQNTEVFF. The sequenced CDR3 bases are TGTGCCAGCAGTGATGTACAAAACACA. The V call is TRBV13-3, the J call TRBJ1-1; D is undetermined. The read ends 4 residues early relative to the CDR3; the germline J gene fills the gap. This CDR3 region has 13 residues. From germline, CDR1 is NNHDY and CDR2 SYVADS. The ends were cut back, 0 bases at V and 1 base at J, with 4 bases in the middle.

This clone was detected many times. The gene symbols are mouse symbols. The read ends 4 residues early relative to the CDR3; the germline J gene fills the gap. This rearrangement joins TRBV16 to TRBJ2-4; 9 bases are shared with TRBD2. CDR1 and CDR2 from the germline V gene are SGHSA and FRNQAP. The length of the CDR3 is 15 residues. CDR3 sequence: CASSLRLGDENTLYF. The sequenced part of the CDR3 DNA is TGTGCAAGCAGCCTCCGACTGGGGGACGAAAAC. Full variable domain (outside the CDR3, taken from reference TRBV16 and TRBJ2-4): NAGVIQTPRHKVTGKGQEATLWCEPISGHSAVFWYRQTIVQGLEFLTYFRNQAPIDDSGMPKERFSAQMPNQSHSTLKIQSTQPQDSAVYLCASSLRLGDENTLYFGAGTRLSVL.

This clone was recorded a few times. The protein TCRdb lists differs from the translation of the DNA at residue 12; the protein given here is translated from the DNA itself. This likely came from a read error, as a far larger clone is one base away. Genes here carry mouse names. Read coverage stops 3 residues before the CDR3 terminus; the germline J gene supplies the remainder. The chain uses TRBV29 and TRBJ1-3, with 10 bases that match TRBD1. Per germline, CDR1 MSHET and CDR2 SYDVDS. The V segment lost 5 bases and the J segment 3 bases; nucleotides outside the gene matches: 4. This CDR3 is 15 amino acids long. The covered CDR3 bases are TGTGCTAGCAGTGGGGACAGGGGTTGTGGAAATACG. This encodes CASSGDRGCGNT. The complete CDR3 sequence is CASSGDRGCGNTLYF.

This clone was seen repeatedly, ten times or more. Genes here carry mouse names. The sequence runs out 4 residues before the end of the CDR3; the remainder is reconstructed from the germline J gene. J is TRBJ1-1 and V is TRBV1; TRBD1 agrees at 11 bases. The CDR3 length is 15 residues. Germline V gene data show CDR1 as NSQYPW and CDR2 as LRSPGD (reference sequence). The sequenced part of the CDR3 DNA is TGCACCTGCAGTGCAGATGGGGACAGGGGGACA. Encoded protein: CTCSADGDRGT. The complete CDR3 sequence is CTCSADGDRGTEVFF. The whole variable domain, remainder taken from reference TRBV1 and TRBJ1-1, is VTLLEQNPRWRLVPRGQAVNLRCILKNSQYPWMSWYQQDLQKQLQWLFTLRSPGDKEVKSLPGADYLATRVTDTELRLQVANMSQGRTLYCTCSADGDRGTEVFFGKGTRLTVV.

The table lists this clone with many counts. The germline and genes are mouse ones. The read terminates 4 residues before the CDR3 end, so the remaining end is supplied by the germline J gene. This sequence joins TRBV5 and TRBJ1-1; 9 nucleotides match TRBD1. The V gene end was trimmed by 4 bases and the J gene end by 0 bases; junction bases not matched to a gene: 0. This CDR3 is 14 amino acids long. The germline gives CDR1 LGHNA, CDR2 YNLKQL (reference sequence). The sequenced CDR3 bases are TGTGCCAGCAGCCGGGACAGGGAGAACACA. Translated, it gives CASSRDRENT. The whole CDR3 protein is CASSRDRENTEVFF.

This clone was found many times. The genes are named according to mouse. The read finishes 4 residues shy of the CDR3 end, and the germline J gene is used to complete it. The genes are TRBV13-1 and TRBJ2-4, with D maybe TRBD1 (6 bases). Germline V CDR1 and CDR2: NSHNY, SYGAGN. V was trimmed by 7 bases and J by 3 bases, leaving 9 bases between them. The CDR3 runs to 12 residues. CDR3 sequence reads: CASGQGQNTLYF. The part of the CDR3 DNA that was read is TGTGCCAGCGGCCAGGGGCAAAAC.

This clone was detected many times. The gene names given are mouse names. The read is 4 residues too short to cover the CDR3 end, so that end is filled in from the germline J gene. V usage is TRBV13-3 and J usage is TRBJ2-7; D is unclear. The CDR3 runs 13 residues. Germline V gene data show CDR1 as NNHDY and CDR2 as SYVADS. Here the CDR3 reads CASSIMVLYEQYF. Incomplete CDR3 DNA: TGTGCCAGCAGTATAATGGTTCTGTAT.

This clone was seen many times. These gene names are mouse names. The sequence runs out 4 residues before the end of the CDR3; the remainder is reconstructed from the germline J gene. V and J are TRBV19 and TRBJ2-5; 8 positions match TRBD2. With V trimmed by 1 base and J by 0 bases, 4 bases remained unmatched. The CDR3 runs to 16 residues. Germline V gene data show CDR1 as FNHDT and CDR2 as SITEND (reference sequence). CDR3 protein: CASSISLGGNQDTQYF. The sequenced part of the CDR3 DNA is TGTGCCAGCAGTATATCCCTGGGGGGTAACCAAGAC.

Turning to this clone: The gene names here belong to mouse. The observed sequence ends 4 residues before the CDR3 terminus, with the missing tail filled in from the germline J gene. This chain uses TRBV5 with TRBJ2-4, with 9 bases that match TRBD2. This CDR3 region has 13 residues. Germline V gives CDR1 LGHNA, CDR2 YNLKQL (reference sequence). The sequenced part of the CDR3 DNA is TGTGCCAGCAGCCAGGACTGGGGAAAC. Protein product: CASSQDWGN. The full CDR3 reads CASSQDWGNTLYF.